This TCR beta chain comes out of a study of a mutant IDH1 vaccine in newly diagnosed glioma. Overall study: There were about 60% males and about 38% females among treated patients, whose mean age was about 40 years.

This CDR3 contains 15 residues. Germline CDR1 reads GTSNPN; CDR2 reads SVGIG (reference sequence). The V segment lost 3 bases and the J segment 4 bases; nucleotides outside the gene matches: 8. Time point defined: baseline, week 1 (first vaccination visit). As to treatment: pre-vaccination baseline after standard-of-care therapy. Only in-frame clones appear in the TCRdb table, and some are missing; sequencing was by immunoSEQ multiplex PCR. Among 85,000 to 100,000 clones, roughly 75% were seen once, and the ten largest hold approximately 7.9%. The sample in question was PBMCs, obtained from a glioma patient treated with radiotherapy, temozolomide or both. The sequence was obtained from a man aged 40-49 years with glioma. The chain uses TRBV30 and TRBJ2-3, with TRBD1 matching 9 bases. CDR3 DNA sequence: TGTGCCTGGAGCCCCGGGACAGGGTCTTCAGATACGCAGTATTTT. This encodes CAWSPGTGSSDTQYF.